The clone carrying this TCR beta chain showed up many times. The antigen remains unidentified. This sample was included in a study of T-cell reconstitution after alpha-beta-depleted transplantation in children. The V end was cut by 0 bases, the J end by 6 bases, with 12 bases between. CDR1 SGHTA and CDR2 FQGNSA come from the germline V gene. The CDR3 has 15 amino acids. For TCRbeta, the library was prepared with unique molecular identifiers. MiXCR was run by TCRdb on the PCR reads, yielding one entry per CDR3 protein. The repertoire holds 140,000 to 150,000 distinct CDR3 sequences, with 7.5% to 9% as singletons. Study-wide points: T-cell counts and diversity were attributed mostly to newly produced T cells one year after transplant.

This specimen was PBMCs, mostly from graft donor cells, taken 180 days after TCRalphabeta/CD19-depleted stem cell transplant. The TCR comes from a female patient under 10 years old who had a stem cell transplant for congenital amegakaryocytic thrombocytopenia, so the T cells may come from the graft donor. The rearrangement links TRBV7-2 to TRBJ2-1; D may correspond to TRBD1 or TRBD2 (7 bases each). CDR3 in DNA: TGTGCCAGCAGCTTAGCGCGGGGGACAGTCAATGAGCAGTTCTTC. Residues: CASSLARGTVNEQFF. Together with reference TRBV7-2 and TRBJ2-1, the CDR3 gives the full variable domain: GAGVSQSPSNKVTEKGKDVELRCDPISGHTALYWYRQSLGQGLEFLIYFQGNSAPDKSGLPSDRFSAERTGGSVSTLTIQRTQQEDSAVYLCASSLARGTVNEQFFGPGTRLTVL.